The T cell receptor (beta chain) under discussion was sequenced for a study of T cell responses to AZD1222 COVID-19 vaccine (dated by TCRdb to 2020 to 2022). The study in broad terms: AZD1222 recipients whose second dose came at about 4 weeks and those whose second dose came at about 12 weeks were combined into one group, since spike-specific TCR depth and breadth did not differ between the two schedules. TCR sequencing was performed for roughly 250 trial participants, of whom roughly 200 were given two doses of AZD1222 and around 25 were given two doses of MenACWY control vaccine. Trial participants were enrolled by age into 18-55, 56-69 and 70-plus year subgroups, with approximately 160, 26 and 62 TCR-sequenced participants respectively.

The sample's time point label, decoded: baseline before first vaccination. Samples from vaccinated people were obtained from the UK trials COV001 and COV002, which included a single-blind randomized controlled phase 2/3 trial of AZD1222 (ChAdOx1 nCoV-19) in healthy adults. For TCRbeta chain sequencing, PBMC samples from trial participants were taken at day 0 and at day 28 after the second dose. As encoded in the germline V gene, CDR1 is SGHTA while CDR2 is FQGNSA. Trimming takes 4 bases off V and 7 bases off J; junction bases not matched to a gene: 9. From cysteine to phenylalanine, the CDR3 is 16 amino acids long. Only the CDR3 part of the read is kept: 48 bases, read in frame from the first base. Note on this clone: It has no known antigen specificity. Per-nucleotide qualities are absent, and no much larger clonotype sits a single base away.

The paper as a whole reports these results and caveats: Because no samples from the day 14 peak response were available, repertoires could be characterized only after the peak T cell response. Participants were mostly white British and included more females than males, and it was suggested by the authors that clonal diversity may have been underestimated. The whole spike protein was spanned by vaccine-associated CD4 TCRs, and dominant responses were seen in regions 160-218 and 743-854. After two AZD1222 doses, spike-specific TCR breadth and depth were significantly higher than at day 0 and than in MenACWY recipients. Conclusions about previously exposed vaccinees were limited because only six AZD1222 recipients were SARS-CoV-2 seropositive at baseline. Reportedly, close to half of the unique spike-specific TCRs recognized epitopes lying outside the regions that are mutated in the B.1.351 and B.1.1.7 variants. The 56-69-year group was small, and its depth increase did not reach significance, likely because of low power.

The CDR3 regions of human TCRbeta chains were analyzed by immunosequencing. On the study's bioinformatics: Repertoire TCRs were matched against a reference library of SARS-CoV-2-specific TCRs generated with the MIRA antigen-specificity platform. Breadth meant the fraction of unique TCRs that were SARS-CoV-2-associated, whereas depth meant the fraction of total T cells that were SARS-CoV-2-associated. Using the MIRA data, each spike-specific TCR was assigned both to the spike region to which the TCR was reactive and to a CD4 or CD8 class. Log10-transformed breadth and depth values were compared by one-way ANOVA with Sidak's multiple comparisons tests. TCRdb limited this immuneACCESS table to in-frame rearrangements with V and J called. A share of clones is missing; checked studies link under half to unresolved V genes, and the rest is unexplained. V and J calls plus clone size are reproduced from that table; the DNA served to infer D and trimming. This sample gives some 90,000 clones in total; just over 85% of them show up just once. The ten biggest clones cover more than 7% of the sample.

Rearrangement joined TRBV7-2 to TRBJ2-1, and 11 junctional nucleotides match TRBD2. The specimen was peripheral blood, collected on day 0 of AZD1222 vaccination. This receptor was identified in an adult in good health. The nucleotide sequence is TGTGCCAGCAGCTCACTAGCGGGAGCCCGGGGGAATGAGCAGTTCTTC. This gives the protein CASSSLAGARGNEQFF.